This T cell receptor (beta chain) comes out of a study of PD-L1 blockade in urothelial cancer. The wider study: Specimens of blood held a median count of roughly 150,000 T cells.

Study-level results: Patients with durable benefit had greater blood expansion of tumor-associated TCR clones 3 weeks into treatment.

The number of samples from each patient was between 1 and 8, taken pretreatment and on-treatment. Spike-ins of synthetic TCR analog templates went into each PCR. Using immunoSEQ multiplex PCR, the repertoire was profiled, and TCRdb retains in-frame clones only, with some absent. The table includes just over 14,000 clones, around nine tenths detected once. Turning to this clone: Its antigen remains unidentified.

Deletions cut 8 bases from V and 5 bases from J, with 24 bases between. The CDR3 spans 16 residues. From germline, CDR1 is LNHDA and CDR2 SQIVND (reference sequence). This TCR derives from a man between 65 and 79 years old with urothelial cancer. This chain uses TRBV19 with TRBJ2-5; D might be TRBD1 (6 bases). The material was PBMCs, obtained around atezolizumab (anti-PD-L1) treatment. The CDR3 coding sequence is TGTGCCAGTCCCAATCCCCCAGGGGTGAAAATGGAGACCCAGTACTTC. It yields the protein CASPNPPGVKMETQYF.